This T cell receptor (beta chain) derives from a study of blood T cell repertoires in COVID-19. Germline V gene sequence: CDR1 SNHLY, CDR2 FYNNEI. CDR3 length: 15 residues. The V segment lost 8 bases and the J segment 0 bases; nucleotides outside the gene matches: 7. The protocol was immunoSEQ multiplex PCR, while the TCRdb copy is restricted to in-frame clones and leaves out a portion. Counted here are about 320,000 clones, 70% to 90% occurring once; the ten biggest clones make up approximately 5%. The chain links TRBV2 to TRBJ1-5, with 7 positions matching TRBD1. Sequenced sample: PBMCs or T cells enriched from blood (not recorded which). This TCR derives from a woman in her 30s who had recovered from COVID-19. DNA for the CDR3: TGTGCCAGCGGGACAGAGAGGCTTAGCAATCAGCCCCAGCATTTT. It yields the protein CASGTERLSNQPQHF.